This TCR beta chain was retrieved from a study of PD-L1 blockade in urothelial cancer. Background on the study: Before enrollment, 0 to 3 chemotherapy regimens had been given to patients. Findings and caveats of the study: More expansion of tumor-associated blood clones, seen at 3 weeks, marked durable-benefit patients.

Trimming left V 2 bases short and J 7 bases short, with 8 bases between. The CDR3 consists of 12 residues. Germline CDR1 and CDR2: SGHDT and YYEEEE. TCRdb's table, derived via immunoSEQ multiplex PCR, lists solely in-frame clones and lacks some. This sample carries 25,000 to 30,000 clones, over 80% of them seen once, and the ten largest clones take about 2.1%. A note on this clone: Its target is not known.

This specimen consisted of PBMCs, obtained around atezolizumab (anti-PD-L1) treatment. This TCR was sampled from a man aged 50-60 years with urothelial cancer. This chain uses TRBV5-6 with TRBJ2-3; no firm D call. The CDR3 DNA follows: TGTGCCAGCAGCTTTAAGAGGAATACGCAGTATTTT. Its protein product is CASSFKRNTQYF.